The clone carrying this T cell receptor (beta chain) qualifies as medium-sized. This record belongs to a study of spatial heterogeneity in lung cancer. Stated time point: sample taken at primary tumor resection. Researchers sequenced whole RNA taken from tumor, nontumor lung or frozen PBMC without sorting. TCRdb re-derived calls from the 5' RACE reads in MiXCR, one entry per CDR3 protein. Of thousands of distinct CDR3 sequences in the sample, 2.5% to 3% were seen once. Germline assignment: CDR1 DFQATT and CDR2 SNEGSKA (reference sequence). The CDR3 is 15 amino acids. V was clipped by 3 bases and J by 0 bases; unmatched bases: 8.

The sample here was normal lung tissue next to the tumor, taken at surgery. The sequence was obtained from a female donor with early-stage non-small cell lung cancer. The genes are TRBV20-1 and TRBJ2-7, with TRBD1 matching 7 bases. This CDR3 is CSARKTGPSSYEQYF. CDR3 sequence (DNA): TGCAGTGCTAGGAAGACAGGGCCGAGCTCCTACGAGCAGTACTTC.